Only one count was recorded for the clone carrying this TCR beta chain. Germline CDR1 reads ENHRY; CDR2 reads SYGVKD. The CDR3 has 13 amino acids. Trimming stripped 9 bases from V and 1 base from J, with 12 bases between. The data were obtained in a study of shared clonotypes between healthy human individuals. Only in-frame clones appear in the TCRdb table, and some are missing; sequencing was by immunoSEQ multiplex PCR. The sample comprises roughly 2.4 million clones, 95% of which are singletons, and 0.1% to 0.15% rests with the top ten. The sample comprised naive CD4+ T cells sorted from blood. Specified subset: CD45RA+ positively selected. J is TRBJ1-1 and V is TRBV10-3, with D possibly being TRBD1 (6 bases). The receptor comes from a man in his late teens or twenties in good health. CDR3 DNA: TGTGCCATAACCGGGGGGGCGAACACTGAAGCTTTCTTT. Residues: CAITGGANTEAFF.